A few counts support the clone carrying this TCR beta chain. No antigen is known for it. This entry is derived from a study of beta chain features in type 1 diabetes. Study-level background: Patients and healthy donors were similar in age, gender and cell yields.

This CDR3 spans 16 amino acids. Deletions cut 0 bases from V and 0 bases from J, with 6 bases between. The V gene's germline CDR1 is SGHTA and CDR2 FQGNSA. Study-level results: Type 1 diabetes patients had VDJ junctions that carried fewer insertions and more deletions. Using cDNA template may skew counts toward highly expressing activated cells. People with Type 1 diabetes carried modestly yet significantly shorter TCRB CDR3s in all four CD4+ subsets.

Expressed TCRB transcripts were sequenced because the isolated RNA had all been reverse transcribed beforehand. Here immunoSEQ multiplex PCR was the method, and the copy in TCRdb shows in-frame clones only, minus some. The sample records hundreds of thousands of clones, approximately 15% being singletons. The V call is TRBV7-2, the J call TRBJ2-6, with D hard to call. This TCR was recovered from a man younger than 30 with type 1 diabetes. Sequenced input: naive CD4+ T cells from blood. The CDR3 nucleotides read TGTGCCAGCAGCTTAGCGAGACTCTCTGGGGCCAACGTCCTGACTTTC. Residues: CASSLARLSGANVLTF.